The 25 T cell receptor beta chains listed next were all sequenced from one sample in a study of tumor-infiltrating lymphocytes in primary liver carcinoma. RNA and DNA were co-extracted from about 19-30 mg of unsorted bulk tissue. TCR beta cDNA was prepared out of roughly 520 ng total RNA by means of a constant-region primer. Slightly modified ARM-PCR with three nested multiplex PCR rounds yielded TCR beta libraries. The study ran its first two PCR rounds for roughly 11 cycles each, using TRBV1-TRBV30 forward primers and a C-beta reverse primer. TCRdb fed the multiplex PCR reads into MiXCR, producing one record per CDR3 protein. The table includes around 80,000 distinct CDR3 sequences, under 75% detected once. Source material: tumor-adjacent normal liver tissue. Source of these receptors: a man between 35 and 55 years old with primary liver carcinoma and hepatitis B virus infection.

Comments on this clonotype: The CDR3 carries no conserved terminal phenylalanine or tryptophan, so it likely arises from a read error. V usage is TRBV29-1 and J usage is TRBJ2-7, with TRBD2 matching over 9 bases. The CDR3 spans 13 residues. Germline assignment: CDR1 SQVTM and CDR2 ANQGSEA. The CDR3 DNA reads as TGCGGCGTTGGTGCTAGCGGGAACTACGAGCAGTACTTA. Its translation: CGVGASGNYEQYL.

The chain uses TRBV2 and TRBJ1-3; D remains unclear. This CDR3 contains 17 residues. The germline V gene encodes CDR1 SNHLY and CDR2 FYNNEI. V was cut by 7 bases and J by 0 bases, with 19 bases left in between. CDR3 DNA: TGTGCCAGCAACGGAGTTCCAGGCTTTGACTCTGGAAACACCATATATTTT. It translates to CASNGVPGFDSGNTIYF.

Concerning this clonotype: A much larger clonotype is one base distant, so this may be a read error. The rearrangement links TRBV7-9 to TRBJ2-1; TRBD2 aligns across 8 bases. V was clipped by 5 bases and J by 1 base; unmatched bases: 10. This CDR3 has 17 residues. Germline V lookup: CDR1 SEHNR, CDR2 FQNEAQ (reference sequence). The CDR3 DNA follows: TGTGCCAGCAGCCCCCGACTAGCGAGAATGTCCTACAATGAGCAGTTCTTC. The encoded protein is CASSPRLARMSYNEQFF.

The CDR3 DNA reads TGTGCCTCTACTATCCTTGGCCCGGGAGGGTACAATGAGCAGTTCTTC. Its protein is CASTILGPGGYNEQFF. The V and J genes are TRBV5-6 and TRBJ2-1, with 8 bases identical to TRBD2. The CDR3 runs to 16 residues. With 10 bases clipped from V and 4 bases from J, the junction kept 16 bases outside the gene matches. CDR1 and CDR2 from the germline V gene are SGHDT and YYEEEE.

This clonotype occurred a few times. The chain links TRBV5-4 to TRBJ2-1, with 9 bases identical to TRBD1. The CDR3 is 15 residues long. Germline trimming cut 0 bases from V and 4 bases from J; bases unmatched to any gene: 2. Germline loops: CDR1 SGHNT, CDR2 YYREEE (reference sequence). The CDR3 spells CASSLVGQGYNEQFF. DNA of the CDR3: TGTGCCAGCAGCTTGGTGGGACAGGGTTACAATGAGCAGTTCTTC.

Details on this clonotype: No conserved phenylalanine or tryptophan ends this CDR3, so it is likely a read error. The DNA is left out, because the CDR3 cannot be placed on it with certainty; the CDR3 is given as TCRdb lists it. The V gene is TRBV11-2, the J gene TRBJ2-5. Germline V gene lookup returns CDR1 SGHAT and CDR2 FQNNGV. The CDR3 sequence runs 15 residues, both termini included. The CDR3 reads CASGPRGDTQETQYL.

This clonotype appeared once. One base away lies a much larger clone, so this may be a sequencing read error. The rearrangement links TRBV6-1 to TRBJ2-3; D may be TRBD1 (5 bases). Germline CDR1 MNHNS, CDR2 SASEGT. The CDR3 contains 13 residues. The CDR3 reads CAITSGYTGTQYF. The CDR3 DNA reads TGTGCCATCACATCGGGCTACACAGGTACGCAGTATTTT.

Of note for this clonotype: A much larger clone differs from this one at a single base, so this may be a read error. V usage is TRBV7-9 and J usage is TRBJ2-1; possibly TRBD1 for D (5 bases). The CDR3 runs 15 residues. V was trimmed by 6 bases and J by 9 bases, leaving 21 bases between them. The germline V gene encodes CDR1 SEHNR and CDR2 FQNEAQ (reference sequence). The CDR3 DNA follows: TGTGCCAGCAGTGACAGTTTATCCGAAACCATTGAGCAGTTCTTC. Its translation: CASSDSLSETIEQFF. Filled out from reference TRBV7-9 and TRBJ2-1, the complete variable domain reads DTGVSQNPRHKITKRGQNVTFRCDPISEHNRLYWYRQTLGQGPEFLTYFQNEAQLEKSRLLSDRFSAERPKGSFSTLEIQRTEQGDSAMYLCASSDSLSETIEQFFGPGTRLTVL.

As for this clonotype: The germline gene is not matched at one end of the junction; a read error may be the cause. V gene TRBV6-6 combines with J gene TRBJ1-3; no clear D gene. Germline values: CDR1 MNHNY, CDR2 SVGAGI (reference sequence). This CDR3 spans 15 amino acids. In nucleotides, the CDR3 is TGTGTCAGCAGTTACCGGGATGGATCTGGAAACACCATATATTTT. Protein product: CVSSYRDGSGNTIYF.

This clonotype occurred a few times. It may be a read error: a sequence one base away is much more abundant. No conserved phenylalanine or tryptophan is present at the end of the CDR3, so a read error is the likely explanation. V gene TRBV4-1 combines with J gene TRBJ1-5; 9 positions match TRBD1. The V segment lost 0 bases and the J segment 4 bases; nucleotides outside the gene matches: 4. CDR3 size: 16 residues. Per the germline V gene, CDR1 is MGHRA and CDR2 is YSYEKL. The CDR3 DNA reads TGCGCCAGCAGCCAAGAAGGGACAGGGCTTAATCAGCCCCAGCATTTA. It specifies CASSQEGTGLNQPQHL.

Comment on this clonotype: In this CDR3 the conserved last residue, phenylalanine or tryptophan, is missing, so a read error is likely. The chain joins TRBV29-1 to TRBJ1-1; 8 bases map to TRBD1. The CDR3 runs 15 residues. The germline V gene encodes CDR1 SQVTM and CDR2 ANQGSEA. V was pared by 4 bases and J by 0 bases, with 7 bases of the junction left unmatched. This chain's CDR3 is CSVAGGWVMNTEAFI. The DNA for the CDR3 is TGCAGCGTTGCAGGGGGCTGGGTGATGAACACTGAAGCTTTCATT.

There are many counts of this clonotype. The gene calls are TRBV12-3 or TRBV12-4 and TRBJ2-6; D remains ambiguous. V lost 7 bases and J lost 0, with 4 bases in between. The CDR3 spans 13 residues. In DNA form, the CDR3 reads TGTGCCAGCACCATCTCTGGGGCCAACGTCCTGACTTTC. This gives the protein CASTISGANVLTF.

As regards this clonotype: Likely a read error: the CDR3 ends without its conserved phenylalanine or tryptophan. The chain is built from TRBV6-2 or TRBV6-3 and TRBJ1-5; TRBD1 matches 7 bases. Germline V gives CDR1 MNHEY, CDR2 SVGEGT. The CDR3 runs to 14 residues. Trimming removed 6 bases from V and 0 bases from J; junction bases left unmatched: 2. CDR3: CASRGQSSNQPQHC. CDR3 in DNA: TGTGCCAGCAGGGGACAGAGTAGCAATCAGCCCCAGCATTGT.

This chain joins TRBV19 and TRBJ2-1; 9 nucleotides match TRBD2. After removal of 5 bases from V and 7 bases from J, the junction contained 12 bases not matched to a gene. This CDR3 has 16 amino acids. Germline CDR1 LNHDA, CDR2 SQIVND (reference sequence). CDR3 nucleotides: TGTGCCAGTAGTGATCCTTTAGCGGGAGATGTGAATGAGCAGTTCTTC. As protein: CASSDPLAGDVNEQFF.

To note about this clonotype: One end of the junction varies from germline; a read error may be responsible. The chain is built from TRBV4-1 and TRBJ2-1, with D unclear. Per the germline V gene, CDR1 is MGHRA and CDR2 is YSYEKL. CDR3 length: 15 amino acids. CDR3 residues: CASSQDGLTQNEQFF. In DNA, the CDR3 is TGTGCCAGCAGCCAAGATGGGCTAACACAAAATGAGCAGTTCTTC.

Note on this clonotype: The junction and the germline gene differ at one end; a read error may be behind it. The genes are TRBV11-2 and TRBJ2-7, with 10 nucleotides matching TRBD1. In germline, CDR1 is SGHAT, CDR2 FQNNGV. This CDR3 comprises 16 residues. CDR3 sequence reads: CVSSLDCRQGAYEHYF. The DNA for the CDR3 is TGTGTCAGCAGCTTAGATTGCAGACAGGGGGCCTACGAGCATTACTTC.

Comment on this clonotype: The junction shows a germline mismatch at one end, possibly a read error. V usage is TRBV6-6 and J usage is TRBJ1-1; unclear D gene. The CDR3 loop spans 12 amino acids. In germline, CDR1 is MNHNY, CDR2 SVGAGI (reference sequence). Written as DNA, the CDR3 is TGTACCAGCAGCCTCGGAAGGACTGAAGCTTTCTTT. It encodes CTSSLGRTEAFF.

A word on this clonotype: This clone may be a read error of a much larger clone one base away. The rearrangement links TRBV12-3 or TRBV12-4 to TRBJ2-1; 8 bases line up with TRBD2. CDR3 length equals 19 residues. The CDR3 here is CANSLEASGSLPSYNEQFF. The CDR3 DNA reads as TGTGCCAACAGTTTAGAAGCTAGCGGGTCGCTGCCCTCCTACAATGAGCAGTTCTTC.

Concerning this clonotype: A much larger clone lies a single base off, so this may be a read error. V is TRBV14 and J is TRBJ2-3, with D uncertain. V gave up 0 bases and J gave up 2 bases, with 12 bases separating them. The CDR3 spans 16 residues. CDR1 and CDR2 from the germline V gene are SGHDN and FVKESK. CDR3 in amino acids: CASSQDSRLNTDTQYF. CDR3 DNA sequence: TGTGCCAGCAGCCAAGATTCAAGACTCAACACAGATACGCAGTATTTT.

A few counts support this clonotype. The chain carries TRBV5-6 and TRBJ2-3; D is unresolved. Trimming left V 4 bases short and J 3 bases short, with 9 bases between. CDR3 length equals 13 residues. Germline CDR1 reads SGHDT; CDR2 reads YYEEEE. The CDR3 region is CASSGQVTDTQYF. For the CDR3, the DNA is TGTGCCAGCAGCGGTCAGGTTACAGATACGCAGTATTTT.

The chain links TRBV4-3 to TRBJ2-7, with D possibly matching TRBD1 (6 bases). The CDR3 loop spans 15 amino acids. Per the germline V gene, CDR1 is LGHNA and CDR2 is YSLEER. The CDR3 spells CTGSQAWSGAYEQYF. The CDR3 DNA sequence: TGCACCGGCAGCCAAGCTTGGTCAGGGGCCTACGAGCAGTACTTC.

Regarding this clonotype: A much larger clone lies one base from this, so it may be a read error. Since the CDR3 does not end with the conserved phenylalanine or tryptophan, this likely comes from a read error. CDR3 protein: CASIGLVGGEQYL. The CDR3 DNA reads TGTGCCAGCATCGGACTAGTTGGGGGCGAGCAGTACTTA. The V and J genes are TRBV6-5 and TRBJ2-7, with 7 nucleotides matching TRBD2. Looked up from germline, CDR1 is MNHEY and CDR2 is SVGAGI. The CDR3 is 13 amino acids. Trimming took 7 bases from V and 6 from J; bases not matched to a gene: 9.

The chain combines TRBV2 with TRBJ2-2; D gene ambiguous. This CDR3 spans 16 amino acids. The germline V gene has CDR1 SNHLY and CDR2 FYNNEI. V was trimmed by 5 bases and J by 0 bases, leaving 13 bases between them. CDR3 amino acids: CASSIVRTANTGELFF. The CDR3 DNA reads as TGTGCCAGCAGTATAGTTAGGACGGCGAACACCGGGGAGCTGTTTTTT.

About this clonotype: The junction and the germline gene differ at one end; a read error may be behind it. The CDR3 protein is CASSLAGTGTQYF. CDR3 coding DNA: TGTGCAAGCAGTTTAGCAGGGACAGGGACCCAGTACTTC. The chain recombines TRBV12-3 or TRBV12-4 with TRBJ2-5; TRBD1 agrees at 8 bases. The CDR3 has 13 residues.

The sample holds a few counts of this clonotype. The V gene is TRBV10-3, the J gene TRBJ2-2; D uncertain. V was cut by 10 bases and J by 1 base, with 13 bases left in between. CDR3 length: 14 amino acids. Germline-derived CDR1 and CDR2 are ENHRY and SYGVKD. CDR3 DNA: TGTGCCAGTTTAGCAGCAGGGAACACCGGGGAGCTGTTTTTT. Its protein is CASLAAGNTGELFF.